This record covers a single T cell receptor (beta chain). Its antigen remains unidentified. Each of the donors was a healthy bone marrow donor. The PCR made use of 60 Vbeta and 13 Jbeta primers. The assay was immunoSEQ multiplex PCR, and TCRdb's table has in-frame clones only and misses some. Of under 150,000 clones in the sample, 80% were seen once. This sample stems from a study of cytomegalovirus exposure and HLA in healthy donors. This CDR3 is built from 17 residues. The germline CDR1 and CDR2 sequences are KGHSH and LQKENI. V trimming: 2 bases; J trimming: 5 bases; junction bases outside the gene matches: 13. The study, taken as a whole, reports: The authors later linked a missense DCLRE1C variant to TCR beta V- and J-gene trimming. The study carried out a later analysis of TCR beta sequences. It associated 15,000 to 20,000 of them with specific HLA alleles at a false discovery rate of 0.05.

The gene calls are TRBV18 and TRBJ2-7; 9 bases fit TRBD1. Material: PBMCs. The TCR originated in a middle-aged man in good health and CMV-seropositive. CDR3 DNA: TGTGCCAGCTCACCAGACCCTTCCGGGACAGGGTCGAACGAGCAGTACTTC. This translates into CASSPDPSGTGSNEQYF.